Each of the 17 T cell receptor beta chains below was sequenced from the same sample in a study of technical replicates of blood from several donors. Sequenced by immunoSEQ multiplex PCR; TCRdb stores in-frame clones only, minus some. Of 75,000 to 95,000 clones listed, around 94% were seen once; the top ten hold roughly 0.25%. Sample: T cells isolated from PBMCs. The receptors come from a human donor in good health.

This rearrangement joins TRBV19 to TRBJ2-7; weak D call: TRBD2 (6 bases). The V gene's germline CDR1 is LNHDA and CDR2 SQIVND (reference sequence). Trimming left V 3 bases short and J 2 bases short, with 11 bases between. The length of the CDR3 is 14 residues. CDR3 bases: TGTGCCAGTAGTATTGCGGGGCGTCCCTACGAGCAGTACTTC. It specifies CASSIAGRPYEQYF.

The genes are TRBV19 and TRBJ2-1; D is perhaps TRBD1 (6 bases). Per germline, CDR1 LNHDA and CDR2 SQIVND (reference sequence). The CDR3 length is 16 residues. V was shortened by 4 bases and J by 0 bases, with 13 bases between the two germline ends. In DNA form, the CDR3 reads TGTGCCAGTAGTAAGGGGGACATTAGCTCCTACAATGAGCAGTTCTTC. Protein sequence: CASSKGDISSYNEQFF. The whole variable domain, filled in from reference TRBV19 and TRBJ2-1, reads DGGITQSPKYLFRKEGQNVTLSCEQNLNHDAMYWYRQDPGQGLRLIYYSQIVNDFQKGDIAEGYSVSREKKESFPLTVTSAQKNPTAFYLCASSKGDISSYNEQFFGPGTRLTVL.

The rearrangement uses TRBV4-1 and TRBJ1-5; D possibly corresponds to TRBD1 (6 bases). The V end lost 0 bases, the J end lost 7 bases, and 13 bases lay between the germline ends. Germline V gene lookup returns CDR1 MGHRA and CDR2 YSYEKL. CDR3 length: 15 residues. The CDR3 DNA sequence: TGCGCCAGCAGCCAAGATCTAGGCAGGGGACAGCCCCAGCATTTT. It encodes CASSQDLGRGQPQHF.

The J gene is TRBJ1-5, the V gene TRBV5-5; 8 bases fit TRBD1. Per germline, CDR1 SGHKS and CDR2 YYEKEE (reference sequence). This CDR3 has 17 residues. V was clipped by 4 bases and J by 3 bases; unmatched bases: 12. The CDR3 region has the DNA TGTGCCAGCAGCAGAGGGAATCGGGACAGGCCCAATCAGCCCCAGCATTTT. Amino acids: CASSRGNRDRPNQPQHF.

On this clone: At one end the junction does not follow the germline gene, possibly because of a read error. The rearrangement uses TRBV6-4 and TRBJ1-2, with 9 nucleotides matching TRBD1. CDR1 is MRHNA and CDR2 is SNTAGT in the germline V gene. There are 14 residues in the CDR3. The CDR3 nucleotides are TGTGCCACCAGTCAGTCGGGACAGGGCTATGGCTACACCTTC. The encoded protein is CATSQSGQGYGYTF.

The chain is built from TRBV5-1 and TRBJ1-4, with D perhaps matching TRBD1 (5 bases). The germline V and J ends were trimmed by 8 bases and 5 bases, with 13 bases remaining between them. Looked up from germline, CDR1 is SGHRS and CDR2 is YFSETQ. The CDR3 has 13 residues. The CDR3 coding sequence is TGCGCCAGTCAGGACACCAACAATGAAAAACTGTTTTTT. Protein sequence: CASQDTNNEKLFF.

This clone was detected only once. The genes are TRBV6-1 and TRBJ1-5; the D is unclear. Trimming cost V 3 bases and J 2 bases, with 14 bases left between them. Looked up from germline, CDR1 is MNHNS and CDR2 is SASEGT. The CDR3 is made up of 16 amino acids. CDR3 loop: CASSDSRGRGNQPQHF. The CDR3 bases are TGTGCCAGCAGTGATAGCCGGGGTAGGGGCAATCAGCCCCAGCATTTT.

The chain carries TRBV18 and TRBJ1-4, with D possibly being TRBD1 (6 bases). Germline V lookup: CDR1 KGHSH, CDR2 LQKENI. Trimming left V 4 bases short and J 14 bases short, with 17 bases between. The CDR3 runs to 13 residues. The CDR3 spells CASSQTDSGDLFF. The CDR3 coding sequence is TGTGCCAGCTCACAGACGGACAGCGGGGATCTGTTTTTT.

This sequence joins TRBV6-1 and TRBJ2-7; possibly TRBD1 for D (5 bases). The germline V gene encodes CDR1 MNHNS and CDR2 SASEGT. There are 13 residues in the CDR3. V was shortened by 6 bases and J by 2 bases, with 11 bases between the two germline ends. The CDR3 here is CASRATGTYEQYF. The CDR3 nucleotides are TGTGCCAGCAGAGCCACAGGTACCTACGAGCAGTACTTC.

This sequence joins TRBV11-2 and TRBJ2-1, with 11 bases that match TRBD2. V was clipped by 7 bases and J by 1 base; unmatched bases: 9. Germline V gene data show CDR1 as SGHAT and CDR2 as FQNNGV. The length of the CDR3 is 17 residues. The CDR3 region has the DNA TGTGCCAGCAAGTCACTAGCGGGGGAGGCATCCTACAATGAGCAGTTCTTC. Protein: CASKSLAGEASYNEQFF.

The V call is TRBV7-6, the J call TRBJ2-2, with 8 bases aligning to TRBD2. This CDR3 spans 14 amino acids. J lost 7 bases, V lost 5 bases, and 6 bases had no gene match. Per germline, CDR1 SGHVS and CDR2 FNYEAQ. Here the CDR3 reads CASSTTSVGGELFF. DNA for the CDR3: TGTGCCAGCAGCACGACTAGCGTAGGCGGGGAGCTGTTTTTT.

CDR3 in DNA: TGTGCCAGCACCGAAGCGGGGGGACCTAGCACAGATACGCAGTATTTT. Amino acids: CASTEAGGPSTDTQYF. The rearrangement links TRBV6-6 to TRBJ2-3, with 9 positions matching TRBD2. Germline V gene lookup returns CDR1 MNHNY and CDR2 SVGAGI (reference sequence). Trimming took 7 bases from V and 0 from J; bases not matched to a gene: 8. The CDR3 has 16 amino acids.

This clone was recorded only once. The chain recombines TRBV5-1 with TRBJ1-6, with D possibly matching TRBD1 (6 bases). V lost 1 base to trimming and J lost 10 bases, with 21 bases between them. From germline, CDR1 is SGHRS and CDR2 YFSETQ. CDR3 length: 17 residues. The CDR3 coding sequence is TGCGCCAGCAGCTTGCTAGGAATCCAGGGGACCAAGTCACCCCTCCACTTT. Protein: CASSLLGIQGTKSPLHF. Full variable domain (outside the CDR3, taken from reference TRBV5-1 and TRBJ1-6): KAGVTQTPRYLIKTRGQQVTLSCSPISGHRSVSWYQQTPGQGLQFLFEYFSETQRNKGNFPGRFSGRQFSNSRSEMNVSTLELGDSALYLCASSLLGIQGTKSPLHFGNGTRLTVT.

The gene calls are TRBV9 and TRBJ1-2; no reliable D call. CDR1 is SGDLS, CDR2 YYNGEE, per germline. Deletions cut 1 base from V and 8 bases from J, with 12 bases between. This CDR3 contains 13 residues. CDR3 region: CASSVSGEKGYTF. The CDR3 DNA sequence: TGTGCCAGCAGCGTAAGTGGTGAGAAGGGCTACACCTTC.

CDR3 residues: CASSDTGTGKDYEQYF. DNA of the CDR3: TGCGCCAGCAGCGACACCGGGACAGGGAAAGATTACGAGCAGTACTTC. The chain employs TRBV10-1 and TRBJ2-7, with TRBD1 matching over 9 bases. The CDR3 covers 16 residues. After removal of 6 bases from V and 4 bases from J, the junction contained 13 bases not matched to a gene. Germline loops: CDR1 WNHNN, CDR2 SYGVQD (reference sequence).

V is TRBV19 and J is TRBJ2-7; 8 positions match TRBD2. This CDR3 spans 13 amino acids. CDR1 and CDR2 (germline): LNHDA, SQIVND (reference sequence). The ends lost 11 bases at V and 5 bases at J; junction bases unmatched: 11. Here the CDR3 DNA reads TGTGCCGAACGCTATCGGGGGGGGGACGAGCAGTACTTC. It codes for CAERYRGGDEQYF.

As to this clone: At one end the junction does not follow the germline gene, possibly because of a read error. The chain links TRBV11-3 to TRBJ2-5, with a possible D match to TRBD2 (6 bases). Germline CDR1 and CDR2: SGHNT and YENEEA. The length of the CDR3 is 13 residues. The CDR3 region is CVSSIWRGETQYF. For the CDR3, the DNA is TGTGTCAGCAGCATTTGGAGGGGCGAGACCCAGTACTTC.